This TCR beta chain was sequenced for a study of cytomegalovirus exposure and HLA in healthy donors. Overall study: Out of 398 genotyped donors, 81% belonged to the Caucasian-associated ancestry cluster. Notes on the study in general: Earlier findings revealed that most TCR beta V segments proved productive either about 90% or about 30% of the time.

This clone was detected once. Antigen unknown. Germline V gene lookup returns CDR1 SGDLS and CDR2 YYNGEE. The CDR3 consists of 17 residues. V was cut by 6 bases and J by 1 base, with 22 bases left in between. PCR primers comprised 60 Vbeta and 13 Jbeta primers. Assay used: immunoSEQ multiplex PCR; TCRdb lists only in-frame clones, some missing. This table has approximately 110,000 clones, about 73% appearing once. This TCR derives from a woman aged 40-49 years in good health and CMV-seropositive. The sample consisted of PBMCs. V usage is TRBV9 and J usage is TRBJ1-2; D might be TRBD1 (6 bases). CDR3: CASTRSQGTTLNYGYTF. The CDR3 DNA reads as TGTGCCAGCACCCGTAGCCAGGGGACAACCCTTAACTATGGCTACACCTTC.